One TCR beta chain is described in this entry. This clonotype came up many times. What antigen it recognizes has not been identified. Per-nucleotide qualities are absent, and no much larger clonotype sits a single base away. Including the terminal cysteine and phenylalanine, the CDR3 comprises 17 residues. Only the CDR3 region is kept as DNA, spanning 51 bases read in frame from base 1. The germline V gene (reference sequence) sets CDR1 to DFQATT and CDR2 to SNEGSKA. Trimming at the junction amounts to 0 bases on V and 1 base on J, and the germline ends lie 18 bases apart. The hyperthyroidism patients were between 18 and 65 years old and newly diagnosed, with a disease duration of less than 2 months. The study excluded patients with uncontrolled infections, other autoimmune diseases, pregnancy or lactation. Diagnoses were based on clinical symptoms, serum thyroxine and TRAb, thyroid ultrasound and orbital computed tomography. Blood from progressor patients was collected at the time of first diagnosis with hyperthyroidism, before any ophthalmopathy symptoms had appeared. PBMCs were separated from around 9.1 ml of fresh peripheral blood using Ficoll-Paque density gradient centrifugation. Patients classed as progressors first received a Graves' hyperthyroidism diagnosis and then went on to develop ophthalmopathy during follow-up. Trizol reagent was used to extract total RNA, and RNA quality was then checked on an Agilent 2100 Bioanalyzer.

This record comes from a study of T cells in Graves' hyperthyroidism and ophthalmopathy (dated by TCRdb to about 2019). In the study overall: Peripheral blood was collected at initial diagnosis, before any treatment. To identify TCR V-J signatures that set the groups apart, the researchers used a discovery cohort of 100 patients, made up of 40 to 45 with Graves' ophthalmopathy and some 56 with stable Graves' hyperthyroidism. An independent validation cohort of fewer than 20 hyperthyroidism patients and 17 patients who later progressed to ophthalmopathy tested prospective prediction of ophthalmopathy. For training and testing, the 100 or so patients in the discovery cohort were randomly divided in a 7:3 ratio. In addition, the study compared T-cell repertoires in thyroid tissue and in blood from about 6 Graves' hyperthyroidism patients. After blood sampling, hyperthyroidism patients were treated with methimazole at a starting dose of 30 mg daily, and ophthalmopathy patients were treated with high-dose intravenous methylprednisolone. TCR Vbeta CDR3 sequencing of 135 peripheral blood samples (43 ophthalmopathy, roughly 74 hyperthyroidism and 17 progressor patients) is reported in the paper. The paper's findings and limits, for the study overall: Most expanded thyroid clonotypes (frequency above 0.001) were also detected in blood, a finding suggesting that blood repertoires may reflect thyroid immune responses. In validation, the model predicted progression to ophthalmopathy a median of about 5.9 months before onset, with 70% to 71% sensitivity and about 72% specificity. A 13 V-J signature model separated ophthalmopathy from stable hyperthyroidism, with about 90% sensitivity and 81% to 83% specificity in cross-validation and 80%/75% in testing. Sample size was not statistically predetermined, and blinding of investigators to group allocation was not performed.

TCR beta CDR3 regions were amplified from RNA transcripts. The first round of RT-PCR for the TCR CDR3 was performed with the HTBI primer set and the Qiagen OneStep RT-PCR kit. Libraries were constructed in a second round of multiplex PCR, after which size selection and purification were carried out. Sequencing of the libraries was done on an Illumina HiSeq2000 using paired-end 100 bp reads. Concerning the study's data processing: Raw data were processed with SOAPnuke, discarding reads with adapters, uncalled bases, mean Phred below 15, or no exact constant-primer or identifier match. High-quality paired reads were merged with COPE v1.2.5, and unique nucleotide sequences were defined as clonotypes. MiTCR v1.1 was used to align clonotypes to the IMGT TRBV, TRBD and TRBJ reference segments. The analysis was restricted to V-J combinations with a frequency above 0.0001, which together covered 99% to 99.2% of the repertoires. The TCS score was defined as F50 (clonal expansion) divided by E x V (chaos), with BLOSUM62-based TCRdist calculated between CDR3 peptides within each V-J. Welch's t-statistics and random forest reduced approximately 520 V-J features to 13, which were used in a naive Bayes classifier (R e1071). Through fastp at Q25 and MiXCR, TCRdb rebuilt clones from the public reads, retaining in-frame beta chains. All rows with the same CDR3 protein become a single entry with the most common DNA and genes. These V and J calls rely on TCRdb rather than the paper's analysis. This sample holds 350,000 or so distinct CDR3 sequences; about a sixth were observed only once. Of the sample, 34% is held by the ten largest clones.

Sequenced material: blood. The TCR comes from a woman aged 25-40 years with Graves' hyperthyroidism that later progressed to Graves' ophthalmopathy. The chain was built from TRBV20-1 and TRBJ1-2; there is no confident call for the D gene. The DNA is as follows: TGCAGTGCTAGAGATTCAACAGCCCGGACGGGTAACTATGGCTACACCTTC. Protein translation: CSARDSTARTGNYGYTF.